Described below is a single TCR beta chain sequence and its context. No cognate antigen has been identified for it. Base-call qualities are not available, and no considerably larger clone is one nucleotide away. This specimen comes from a study of cytomegalovirus exposure and HLA in healthy donors (dated by TCRdb to about 2017). In terms of the full investigation: According to an earlier analysis of several hundred of the donors, 150 million to 200 million T cells yielded roughly 110 million unique TCR beta sequences and approximately 300 Gb of sequence data. An early release that covered about 600 HLA-typed donors contained about 300 gigabases of sequencing data and 80 million or so unique TCR sequences. A later analysis re-analyzed previously published TCR beta repertoires from 550 to 700 donors and added high-resolution HLA genotyping to study TCR occurrence patterns. Rather than using new phenotypic data, the later analysis identified candidate immune exposures from TCR beta sequences and from how often those sequences occurred across donors. HLA typing included class I and class II loci at four-digit resolution. The study aimed to test whether signatures of past pathogen exposure could be identified by cataloging public T cell receptors. A separate validation cohort of more than 100 different subjects was used in addition to the roughly 700-subject first cohort. The study combined high-throughput TCR immunosequencing, statistical association of individual TCRs with disease status, and machine learning to predict cytomegalovirus infection status. Five DR-DQ haplotypes were handled as single units for association and clustering because linkage in the cohort was strong. Typing coverage differed by locus: A, B, C, DRB1 and DQB1 were typed in roughly 620-640 donors, DQA1 in 522, DPA1 in over 600, and DPB1 in 450 to 490. To decide whether each TCR beta V gene segment behaved as functional or pseudogenic, an earlier analysis of approximately 620 of the donors relied on high-throughput TCR beta sequencing. Among some 410 genotyped donors of the cohort, an average of about 220,000 unique TCR beta nucleotide sequences was sequenced per donor, of which approximately 18% were non-productive. Of the approximately 400 genotyped donors, approximately 83% fell in the genetic ancestry cluster associated with self-reported Caucasian donors. Donor age, sex, ethnicity and CMV serostatus were collected together with the repertoire data. A later genetic analysis used genome-wide SNP genotypes for about 60% of the 666 donors, treating that subset as a discovery cohort. Every discovery cohort repertoire had been produced on one sequencing platform. The study used immunosequencing to profile the T cell repertoires of 670 or so subjects and linked those repertoires to cytomegalovirus serostatus.

Broad study findings and their caveats: Across donors, most TCR sequences were observed very rarely, whereas some public TCRs were present in many individuals. Because the 87-base-pair reads could not distinguish some IMGT-functional V segments, including TRBV6-2 and TRBV6-3, those segments were excluded. In vitro tests confirmed that a few of the cytomegalovirus-associated TCR beta chains recognize cytomegalovirus antigens. In a later genetic analysis, fewer N-insertions in productive TCRs were reported among donors in an Asian-associated ancestry cluster than the approximately 670-donor mean. Correlated functional status among segregating V segments might reflect linkage disequilibrium, but an unknown experimental factor could not be ruled out. Because HLA typing was missing for some donors at each locus, association tests included only the typed subset. In this cohort, only TCR beta chains were sequenced, and detectable features were limited by the absence of alpha or paired-chain data. It was suggested by the authors that the approach could potentially be generalized to other disease states and immunological phenotypes. In a later analysis, most CMV-associated TCR beta chains were found to appear HLA-restricted, with HLA associations seemingly driven largely by CMV exposure. A later analysis found that HLA-associated TCR beta chains were more clonally expanded and had lower generation probabilities than equally common non-associated chains. Because counts were too low, more than 15 rarely observed V segments, including chromosome 9 orphons, were left out of the earlier analysis of 587 of the donors. V-gene and J-gene trimming of TCR beta chains was associated with a missense DCLRE1C variant in a later genetic analysis, and the association was replicated in an independent cohort. A further reported finding was that TCR beta sequences accurately predicted the HLA-A and HLA-B alleles for most subjects in the first cohort. According to a later analysis, parvovirus B19, influenza, CMV and Epstein-Barr virus appeared linked to several top co-occurrence clusters. Assigning TCR associations to individual alleles was difficult when HLA alleles, especially DR and DQ, strongly co-occurred. A total of 164 TCR beta chains were listed by the study as associated with cytomegalovirus. Specific HLA alleles were associated with around 18,000 TCR beta sequences at a false discovery rate of 0.05 in a later analysis. Cytomegalovirus status was reported to be diagnosed by the classifier with high specificity and sensitivity in both the original and validation cohorts. The sequencing pipeline was judged likely to have produced a cluster of highly shared sequence variants as a technical artifact. Roughly uniform sequencing depth across donors was assumed in presence/absence analyses, although this assumption may not hold. In a later analysis, the rate of TCR association differed among HLA loci, with DRB1 alleles having the most associated TCRs and HLA-C alleles having the fewest. In an earlier analysis of under 600 of the donors, most TCR beta V segments were observed in productive rearrangements about 90% or about 30% of the time, broadly matching IMGT annotations. The only immune exposure information available for the cohort was CMV serostatus.

CDR1 SGHVS and CDR2 FNYEAQ are derived from the germline V gene. Trimming accounts for 2 bases at V and 6 bases at J, while the number of junction bases matched to no gene is 4. From the cysteine through the phenylalanine, the CDR3 covers 14 amino acids. Only the CDR3 region is kept as DNA, spanning 42 bases read in frame from base 1. The library was built by means of the immunoSEQ multiplex PCR assay. For the multiplex PCR, a mixture combining 60 forward primers for TCR Vbeta segments and 13 reverse primers for TCR Jbeta segments was used. Amplification of the CDR3 region of rearranged TCR beta genes was performed with a multiplex PCR assay on genomic DNA. On the Illumina HiSeq System, the amplified TCR beta libraries were sequenced as 87-base-pair reads. In the source study's methods: In a later analysis, tens of millions of unique TCR beta chains were counted across the 500 to 850 repertoires, and some 10 million of these chains were shared by at least two donors. A nearest-neighbor algorithm error-corrected the raw reads and collapsed the reads into unique sequences, merging closely related sequences to remove PCR and sequencing errors. Alignment of CDR3 sequences to IMGT reference sequences was used to assign V, D and J gene segments. For a sequence to be retained, a match of at least six nucleotides was required to both a V gene segment and a J gene segment. Rearrangements were classified as productive when the CDR3 lacked stop codons and remained in frame with V and J, and all other rearrangements were classified as non-productive. Following IMGT convention, CDR3 was defined as the stretch from the second conserved V-encoded cysteine up to the conserved J-encoded phenylalanine. Sequences without an unambiguous match to a single V gene segment were excluded from the earlier analysis of about 630 of the donors. In an earlier analysis of more than 500 of the donors, a V segment was called functional when productive rearrangements were above 56.7%, and segregating when the standard deviation between donors exceeded 5%. To diagnose cytomegalovirus status from the catalog of TCR beta chain sequences, a statistical classification framework was built. In a later analysis, V and J genes were assigned by comparing TCR nucleotide sequences against IMGT/GENE-DB human TR gene sequences. A later analysis assigned CDR3 sequences and most-parsimonious VDJ recombination scenarios with the TCRdist pipeline. In a later analysis, every TCR beta chain was defined by the combination of its CDR3 amino acid sequence and its V-gene family, and reads without a unique V-gene family were dropped. In a later analysis, fewer than 650 highly shared, low-generation-probability nucleotide sequences were removed to address suspected cross-contamination and a sequencing artifact. In a later analysis, a clonal expansion index was calculated for each public chain from normalized within-repertoire ranks of inferred template counts. In a later analysis, generation probabilities were computed using a VDJ recombination model fitted to out-of-frame rearrangements, and the results were checked against IGoR. In a later analysis, hypergeometric tests were used to score TCR-TCR, TCR-HLA and TCR-CMV co-occurrence, with a repertoire-size bias correction applied to TCR pairs. A later analysis estimated false discovery rates by permuting HLA or CMV assignments 20 times. In a later analysis, co-occurring TCRs were grouped using DBSCAN, and TCRdist sequence similarity was added for clustering within HLA-allele-positive subsets. Repertoires with fewer than 30,000 or more than 120,000 public chains were left out of co-occurrence clustering, as were four to six repertoires with anomalous nucleotide sharing. TCRdb holds this immuneACCESS table with in-frame rearrangements only. Some clones are missing; in checked studies, unresolved V genes explain under half, and the rest has no known cause. V and J calls plus clone size are reproduced from that table; the DNA served to infer D and trimming. Counted in this sample were 150,000 to 200,000 clones; around 75% of them appeared once. More than 6% of the sample belongs to the ten largest clones.

In total, over 600 healthy bone marrow donors made up the cohort. All cohort members were sampled while nominally healthy, although unrecorded immune exposures were likely present. The donor tested CMV seropositive, placing the donor among the approximately 290 seropositive members of the cohort. A peripheral blood sample was collected from each donor, and TCR beta sequencing was performed on peripheral blood mononuclear cells. The Qiagen DNeasy Blood Extraction Kit was used to extract genomic DNA from the blood cell samples. The rearrangement combines TRBV7-6 with TRBJ2-3, with 8 middle bases fitting TRBD2. Sequences were obtained from PBMCs. The receptor was isolated from a man between 40 and 49 years old in good health and CMV-seropositive. The CDR3: CASSLRGLVDTQYF. The DNA is TGTGCCAGCAGCTTACGGGGACTAGTCGATACGCAGTATTTT. With the rest looked up from the reference TRBV7-6 and TRBJ2-3 genes rather than sequenced, the full variable domain is GAGVSQSPRYKVTKRGQDVALRCDPISGHVSLYWYRQALGQGPEFLTYFNYEAQQDKSGLPNDRFSAERPEGSISTLTIQRTEQRDSAMYRCASSLRGLVDTQYFGPGTRLTVL.